Listed here are 17 T cell receptor beta chains from one sample, sequenced in a study of cytomegalovirus exposure and HLA in healthy donors. With 60 Vbeta and 13 Jbeta primers, the PCR was carried out. Assay: immunoSEQ multiplex PCR; the TCRdb copy retains only in-frame clones and omits some. The table lists roughly 160,000 clones, about 85% of them singletons, with 2.5% in the top ten. The sample consisted of PBMCs. The receptors come from a young man in good health and CMV-seropositive.

The gene calls are TRBV5-1 and TRBJ2-1; 9 bases line up with TRBD2. Per the germline V gene, CDR1 is SGHRS and CDR2 is YFSETQ. The CDR3 consists of 17 residues. V lost 4 bases and J lost 5; bases outside the gene matches: 13. The CDR3 DNA is TGCGCCAGCAGCCCGCGCGTCACTAGCGGGTCGCACAATGAGCAGTTCTTC. Protein sequence: CASSPRVTSGSHNEQFF.

The chain has TRBV7-2 and TRBJ2-7; the match to TRBD1 covers 7 bases. V was clipped by 3 bases and J by 2 bases; unmatched bases: 7. The germline V gene has CDR1 SGHTA and CDR2 FQGNSA. There are 15 residues in the CDR3. CDR3 amino acids: CASSFPGQATYEQYF. The CDR3 region has the DNA TGTGCCAGCAGCTTCCCCGGACAGGCGACCTACGAGCAGTACTTC.

This clone was found once. This chain uses TRBV21-1 with TRBJ2-7; the table calls TRBD2, which could not be checked here. TRBV21-1 is assigned pseudogene status. This CDR3 has 18 residues. CDR3 in DNA: TGTGCCAGCAGCAGTGGCTCCTCGCTCCGCGGCCTCTCCTACGAGCAGTACTTC. It translates to CASSSGSSLRGLSYEQYF.

CDR3 bases: TGTGCCAGCAGCAAAGAGGAGGTTTTCTATGGCTACACCTTC. Translation: CASSKEEVFYGYTF. The chain is built from TRBV21-1 and TRBJ1-2. TRBV21-1 is annotated as a pseudogene. The CDR3 is 14 residues long.

This chain connects TRBV7-2 to TRBJ2-1, with 7 bases that match TRBD2. The trim removed 1 base at V and 2 bases at J, leaving 5 bases unmatched. Germline V lookup: CDR1 SGHTA, CDR2 FQGNSA. The CDR3 spans 16 residues. The CDR3 coding sequence is TGTGCCAGCAGCTTAGGCGGGGGTGGGACCTACAATGAGCAGTTCTTC. Translated: CASSLGGGGTYNEQFF.

The rearrangement joins TRBV7-9 to TRBJ1-2, with D uncertain. Trimming left V 5 bases short and J 1 base short, with 11 bases between. The germline gives CDR1 SEHNR, CDR2 FQNEAQ (reference sequence). The CDR3 runs 14 residues. The CDR3 region is CASSPFEDNYGYTF. In DNA form, the CDR3 reads TGTGCCAGCAGCCCCTTTGAGGATAACTATGGCTACACCTTC.

The rearrangement uses TRBV7-2 and TRBJ2-5; D is unclear. V was cut by 0 bases and J by 1 base, with 9 bases left in between. The germline V gene encodes CDR1 SGHTA and CDR2 FQGNSA. The CDR3 loop spans 15 amino acids. CDR3 sequence: CASSLAGLTQETQYF. CDR3 DNA sequence: TGTGCCAGCAGCTTAGCTGGGCTAACCCAAGAGACCCAGTACTTC. Based on the CDR3 plus reference TRBV7-2 and TRBJ2-5, the full variable domain is GAGVSQSPSNKVTEKGKDVELRCDPISGHTALYWYRQSLGQGLEFLIYFQGNSAPDKSGLPSDRFSAERTGGSVSTLTIQRTQQEDSAVYLCASSLAGLTQETQYFGPGTRLLVL.

The V gene is TRBV7-9, the J gene TRBJ2-3, with 14 bases aligning to TRBD2. CDR1 and CDR2 from the germline V gene are SEHNR and FQNEAQ (reference sequence). The V gene end was trimmed by 5 bases and the J gene end by 4 bases; junction bases not matched to a gene: 8. CDR3 length equals 17 residues. CDR3 protein: CASSPGTSGSFADTQYF. CDR3 nucleotide sequence: TGTGCCAGCAGCCCCGGGACTAGCGGGAGTTTCGCAGATACGCAGTATTTT.

V gene TRBV4-2 combines with J gene TRBJ2-3; 7 nucleotides line up with TRBD1. CDR3 length: 15 residues. Germline V gene sequence: CDR1 LGHNA, CDR2 YNFKEQ. The V and J ends lost 4 bases and 2 bases, in that order; junction bases with no gene match: 6. CDR3 region: CASSPGTATTDTQYF. CDR3 bases: TGTGCCAGCAGCCCTGGGACAGCGACCACAGATACGCAGTATTTT.

The CDR3: CASSSGIYEQYV. The CDR3 DNA reads TGTGCCAGCAGTTCAGGGATCTACGAGCAGTACGTC. The J gene is TRBJ2-7, the V gene TRBV28; a possible D gene is TRBD1 (5 bases). The CDR3 extends over 12 amino acids. Germline V gives CDR1 MDHEN, CDR2 SYDVKM. V gave up 4 bases and J gave up 3 bases, with 7 bases separating them.

The chain links TRBV9 to TRBJ2-2; 12 bases map to TRBD2. The junction had 15 bases not matched to a gene; V was cut back by 3 bases and J by 6 bases. Germline CDR1 reads SGDLS; CDR2 reads YYNGEE. The CDR3 length is 19 residues. CDR3 DNA sequence: TGTGCCAGCAGCGGTAGGTTTCAAAGACTAGCGGGAGAGCCCGGGGAGCTGTTTTTT. This sequence encodes CASSGRFQRLAGEPGELFF. The full variable domain, rest sourced from reference TRBV9 and TRBJ2-2, is DSGVTQTPKHLITATGQRVTLRCSPRSGDLSVYWYQQSLDQGLQFLIQYYNGEERAKGNILERFSAQQFPDLHSELNLSSLELGDSALYFCASSGRFQRLAGEPGELFFGEGSRLTVL.

The chain carries TRBV29-1 and TRBJ1-2, with 10 bases fitting TRBD1. Germline CDR1 is SQVTM and CDR2 is ANQGSEA. The ends lost 7 bases at V and 3 bases at J; junction bases unmatched: 2. The CDR3 runs 12 residues. CDR3: CSGGTGDYGYTF. In nucleotides, the CDR3 is TGCAGCGGGGGGACAGGGGACTATGGCTACACCTTC.

This sequence joins TRBV7-2 and TRBJ1-5; TRBD1 agrees at 9 bases. Trimming took 5 bases from V and 2 from J; bases not matched to a gene: 13. CDR3 length: 18 amino acids. In germline, CDR1 is SGHTA, CDR2 FQGNSA. CDR3 residues: CASSPREQGALGNQPQHF. In DNA form, the CDR3 reads TGTGCCAGCAGCCCCCGGGAACAGGGGGCGCTTGGCAATCAGCCCCAGCATTTT.

The chain employs TRBV11-3 and TRBJ2-2; D is unresolved. The assigned J gene may be wrong: the sequence end matches TRBJ1-3 better. This CDR3 is 15 amino acids long. Germline assignment: CDR1 SGHNT and CDR2 YENEEA. CDR3 nucleotides: TGTGCCAGCAGCCCCCCGGAGGCATACGGAAACACCATATATTTT. Amino acid sequence: CASSPPEAYGNTIYF.

The rearrangement joins TRBV18 to TRBJ2-2; D is perhaps TRBD2 (5 bases). With 2 bases removed from V and 8 bases from J, the gap between germline ends came to 15 bases. The CDR3 sequence is 15 residues long. The germline CDR1 and CDR2 sequences are KGHSH and LQKENI. The CDR3 here is CASSPGGTEPGELFF. The CDR3 coding sequence is TGTGCCAGCTCACCAGGAGGAACCGAACCGGGGGAGCTGTTTTTT.

The chain combines TRBV19 with TRBJ2-3; D is perhaps TRBD1 (6 bases). The V end was cut by 5 bases, the J end by 2 bases, with 23 bases between. The germline V gene has CDR1 LNHDA and CDR2 SQIVND (reference sequence). This CDR3 has 18 residues. The CDR3, as DNA: TGTGCCAGTAGTCCCCGAGCGAGAGCGGACAGACTCACAGATACGCAGTATTTT. Protein product: CASSPRARADRLTDTQYF.

This chain connects TRBV7-3 to TRBJ2-1; TRBD2 matches 8 bases. The CDR3 extends over 15 amino acids. Losses at the gene ends were 5 bases for V and 0 bases for J; bases not matched to a gene: 3. Germline V gene data show CDR1 as SGHTA and CDR2 as FQGTGA. CDR3 protein: CASSPSGSSYNEQFF. The CDR3 DNA reads TGTGCCAGCAGCCCCAGCGGGAGCTCCTACAATGAGCAGTTCTTC.